This T cell receptor (beta chain) came from a study of T cells in Graves' hyperthyroidism and ophthalmopathy. RNA transcripts provided the source from which TCR beta CDR3 regions were amplified. HTBI primers were employed in a first-round RT-PCR of the TCR CDR3. TCRdb fed the multiplex PCR reads into MiXCR, producing one record per CDR3 protein. The table has some 490,000 distinct CDR3 sequences, 15% to 20% seen once; the top ten hold about 29%. This clonotype was seen many times. Diagnoses used clinical symptoms, serum thyroxine and TRAb, thyroid ultrasound and orbital computed tomography. CDR1 and CDR2 from the germline V gene are SGHDT and YYEEEE. Between the trimmed V and J ends, which lost 2 bases and 10 bases, there was a span of 13 bases. The length of the CDR3 is 13 residues.

The material sequenced was blood. The genes are TRBV5-6 and TRBJ2-1, with D tentatively TRBD1 (6 bases). The TCR originated in a woman aged 25 to 39 with Graves' ophthalmopathy. CDR3 nucleotides: TGTGCCAGCAGCTTTGAGGGCAGGGGCGAGCAGTTCTTC. Its translation: CASSFEGRGEQFF.